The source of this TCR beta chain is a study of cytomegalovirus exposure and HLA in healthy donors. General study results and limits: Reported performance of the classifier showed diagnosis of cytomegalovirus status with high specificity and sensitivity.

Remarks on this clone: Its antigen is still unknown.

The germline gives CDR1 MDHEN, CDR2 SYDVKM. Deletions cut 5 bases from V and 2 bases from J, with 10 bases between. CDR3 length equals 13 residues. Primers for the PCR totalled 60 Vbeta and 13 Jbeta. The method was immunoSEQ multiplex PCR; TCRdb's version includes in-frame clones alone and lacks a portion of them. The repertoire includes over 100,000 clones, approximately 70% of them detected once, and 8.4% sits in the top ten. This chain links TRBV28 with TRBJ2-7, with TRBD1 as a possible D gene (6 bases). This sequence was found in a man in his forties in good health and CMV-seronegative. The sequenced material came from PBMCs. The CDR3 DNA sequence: TGTGCCAGCAGTGGGGACACTACCTACGAGCAGTACTTC. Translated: CASSGDTTYEQYF. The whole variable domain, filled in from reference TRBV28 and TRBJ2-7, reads DVKVTQSSRYLVKRTGEKVFLECVQDMDHENMFWYRQDPGLGLRLIYFSYDVKMKEKGDIPEGYSVSREKKERFSLILESASTNQTSMYLCASSGDTTYEQYFGPGTRLTVT.